A selection of T cell receptor beta chains follows, all from one sample in a study of shared clonotypes between healthy human individuals. Some clones are missing from TCRdb's copy, which holds only in-frame ones; the method was immunoSEQ multiplex PCR. The sample records roughly 890,000 clones, around 92% being singletons. Sequenced sample: naive CD8+ T cells sorted from blood. These receptors came from a young man in good health. CDR3s include the opening cysteine and the closing phenylalanine or tryptophan. The D gene is left open where the match is weak. Expanded clones are given a class, and other clones once, few, many or no size at all.

TRBV11-2	-	-	TRBJ2-7	TGTGCCACCCGGGACGGGAGCTCCTACGAGCAGTACTTC	CATRDGSSYEQYF
TRBV11-2	few	-	TRBJ2-2	TGTGCCAGCAGCTTAAATTTGAACACCGGGGAGCTGTTTTTT	CASSLNLNTGELFF
TRBV21-1	-	-	TRBJ2-1	TGTGCCAGCAGCAAACAGGGGGTACGGGTCAATGAGCAGTTCTTC	CASSKQGVRVNEQFF
TRBV5-4	once	TRBD2	TRBJ2-7	TGTGCCAGCAGCTCCGGGACTAGCCGGTATGAGCAGTACTTC	CASSSGTSRYEQYF
TRBV7-8	-	-	TRBJ2-3	TGTGCCAGCAGCTTAGAGCCAGATACGCAGTATTTT	CASSLEPDTQYF
TRBV7-9	-	-	TRBJ2-1	TGTGCCAGCAGCTTAGCGTCCGGTAATTACAATGAGCAGTTCTTC	CASSLASGNYNEQFF
TRBV27	-	-	TRBJ2-5	TGTGCCAGCAGTCAATCTGTGACCGCCGCCCTAGAGACCCAGTACTTC	CASSQSVTAALETQYF
TRBV7-2	-	-	TRBJ2-5	TGTGCCAGCAGCCACTCCGGGGCCTGGCTCGGGGAGACCCAGTACTTC	CASSHSGAWLGETQYF
TRBV19	-	-	TRBJ1-3	TGTGCCAGTAGTATGGACGGCAGCTCTGGAAACACCATATATTTT	CASSMDGSSGNTIYF
TRBV7-3	-	-	TRBJ2-1	TGTGCCAGCAGCTACCTAGTGGGGGCCTCCTACAATGAGCAGTTCTTC	CASSYLVGASYNEQFF
TRBV10-2	few	-	TRBJ1-1	TGCGCCAGCAGTGAGGGAAACACTGAAGCTTTCTTT	CASSEGNTEAFF
TRBV7-3	-	-	TRBJ2-3	TGTGCCAGCAGCTTACTCGGCCGGAGTAGCACAGATACGCAGTATTTT	CASSLLGRSSTDTQYF
TRBV9	-	-	TRBJ1-2	TGTGCCAGCAGCGTAGTAGGGTGGGATGGCTACACCTTC	CASSVVGWDGYTF
TRBV6-1	-	-	TRBJ1-1	TGTGCCAGCAGTGAAGGTGTCGGTGAGGTGACTGAAGCTTTCTTT	CASSEGVGEVTEAFF
TRBV29-1	once	-	TRBJ2-7	TGCAGCGTTGAATATCAGCCTGGCGAGCAGTACTTC	CSVEYQPGEQYF
TRBV7-2	-	-	TRBJ1-3	TGTGCCAGCACCGAGTCCGGAAACACCATATATTTT	CASTESGNTIYF
TRBV7-9	-	-	TRBJ2-2	TGTGCCAGCAGCTTAGGCCCCGGGACACCAGCGAACACCGGGGAGCTGTTTTTT	CASSLGPGTPANTGELFF
TRBV27	once	-	TRBJ2-7	TGTGCCAGCAGTTTATCCCCCTCCTCCTACGAGCAGTACTTC	CASSLSPSSYEQYF
TRBV19	-	-	TRBJ2-1	TGTGCCAGTAGTGCCTTGCCTGCCCACTACAATGAGCAGTTCTTC	CASSALPAHYNEQFF
TRBV6-1	-	-	TRBJ1-1	TGTGCCAGCAGTGAACCCAAGGGCACTGAAGCTTTCTTT	CASSEPKGTEAFF
TRBV11-2	-	TRBD1	TRBJ1-1	TGTGCCAGCAGGGACAGGGCAAACACTGAAGCTTTCTTT	CASRDRANTEAFF
TRBV10-3	-	TRBD2	TRBJ2-7	TGTGCCATCAGTGATTTTAGCGGGAGTGGTTACGAGCAGTACTTC	CAISDFSGSGYEQYF
TRBV28	-	TRBD1	TRBJ1-1	TGTGCCAGCAGTTTGCCGGGACAGGTATTAACTGAAGCTTTCTTT	CASSLPGQVLTEAFF
TRBV18	-	TRBD2	TRBJ2-1	TGTGCCAGCTCACCACTTACTAGCGACAATGAGCAGTTCTTC	CASSPLTSDNEQFF
TRBV7-9	-	-	TRBJ2-7	TGTGCCAGCATCCCTCTCACGACCTACGAGCAGTACTTC	CASIPLTTYEQYF
TRBV29-1	-	TRBD2	TRBJ2-3	TGCAGCGCCGCCCTGACTAGCGAATATCACACAGATACGCAGTATTTT	CSAALTSEYHTDTQYF
TRBV6-5	-	-	TRBJ2-7	TGTGCCAGCAGTTACGGTCAAGGGTTGGATCTCTACGAGCAGTACTTC	CASSYGQGLDLYEQYF
TRBV27	once	-	TRBJ2-7	TGTGCCAGCAGTTCTTTCGGCTACGAGCAGTACTTC	CASSSFGYEQYF
TRBV10-2	-	-	TRBJ2-7	TGCGCCAGCAGTGGTCCCCGCGCGGAGCAGTACTTC	CASSGPRAEQYF
TRBV5-8	-	TRBD2	TRBJ2-7	TGTGCCAGCAGCTTGTCTCTAGCGGGAGGCCCCAGCGAGCAGTACTTC	CASSLSLAGGPSEQYF
TRBV29-1	-	TRBD2	TRBJ2-1	TGCAGCGTTGATGGGCTAGCGGATAGCTCCTACAATGAGCAGTTCTTC	CSVDGLADSSYNEQFF
TRBV27	-	-	TRBJ2-7	TGTGCCAGCAAACCTATGGGGGGAAGCCGCCCCTACGAGCAGTACTTC	CASKPMGGSRPYEQYF
TRBV11-2	-	-	TRBJ2-3	TGTGCCAGCAGCTCGCTTGGAGGGGCGGGAGATACGCAGTATTTT	CASSSLGGAGDTQYF
TRBV5-6	-	TRBD1	TRBJ2-7	TGTGCCAGCAGCTTTTGGACAGGGAACGAGCAGTACTTC	CASSFWTGNEQYF
TRBV2	-	TRBD1	TRBJ1-1	TGTGCCAGCAGTGGGAGGACAGGGGCGCCCACTGAAGCTTTCTTT	CASSGRTGAPTEAFF
TRBV11-2	-	-	TRBJ2-5	TGTGCCAGCAGCTATTACGCAGGGGAGACCCAGTACTTC	CASSYYAGETQYF